These T cell receptor beta chains were read from a single sample in a study of post-analysis software for immune sequencing data. TCRdb reprocessed the PCR reads with MiXCR, giving one entry per CDR3 protein. The sample has hundreds of thousands of distinct CDR3 sequences, approximately 53% seen once. Sequenced: blood. Receptors were obtained from a girl aged 10-17 years with multiple sclerosis. Both conserved end residues are part of each CDR3. A D gene is named only where the DNA matches it firmly. Not all rows give a size; the values are once, few, many and, for expanded clones, a class.

d_gene: TRBD1
abundance: -
v_gene: TRBV9
j_gene: TRBJ1-5
CDR3aa: CASSVAGQGGQPQHF
CDR3nt: TGTGCCAGCAGCGTGGCAGGACAGGGAGGACAGCCCCAGCATTTT

d_gene: TRBD1
abundance: -
v_gene: TRBV20-1
j_gene: TRBJ1-1
CDR3aa: CSARRRTGFEAFF
CDR3nt: TGCAGTGCTAGGAGGAGGACAGGGTTTGAAGCTTTCTTT

d_gene: -
abundance: -
v_gene: TRBV3-1
j_gene: TRBJ1-6
CDR3aa: CASSQRAGSNSPLHF
CDR3nt: TGTGCCAGCAGCCAAAGGGCAGGGAGTAATTCACCCCTCCACTTT

d_gene: -
abundance: -
v_gene: TRBV18
j_gene: TRBJ1-2
CDR3aa: CASSSNPSKSYTF
CDR3nt: TGTGCCAGCTCATCTAATCCCTCGAAGAGCTACACCTTC

d_gene: -
abundance: few
v_gene: TRBV20-1
j_gene: TRBJ2-3
CDR3aa: CSAREGNTDTQYF
CDR3nt: TGCAGTGCTAGAGAGGGAAACACAGATACGCAGTATTTT

d_gene: -
abundance: -
v_gene: TRBV9
j_gene: TRBJ1-5
CDR3aa: CASSVIRGGDQPQHF
CDR3nt: TGTGCCAGCAGCGTAATACGGGGAGGGGATCAGCCCCAGCATTTT

d_gene: -
abundance: -
v_gene: TRBV21-1
j_gene: TRBJ1-2
CDR3aa: CASSFRTGEGYGYTF
CDR3nt: TGTGCCAGCAGCTTTCGGACAGGGGAAGGCTATGGCTACACCTTC

d_gene: -
abundance: few
v_gene: TRBV5-1
j_gene: TRBJ2-7
CDR3aa: CASRRETYEQYF
CDR3nt: TGCGCCAGCAGACGGGAGACGTACGAGCAGTACTTC

d_gene: -
abundance: -
v_gene: TRBV5-1
j_gene: TRBJ1-5
CDR3aa: CASSAGEANQPQHF
CDR3nt: TGCGCCAGCAGTGCGGGTGAAGCCAATCAGCCCCAGCATTTT

d_gene: TRBD2
abundance: -
v_gene: TRBV4-2
j_gene: TRBJ2-1
CDR3aa: CASSQEESRGGLGRNEQFF
CDR3nt: TGTGCCAGCAGCCAAGAGGAATCCCGCGGGGGTCTAGGGCGGAATGAGCAGTTCTTC

d_gene: -
abundance: -
v_gene: TRBV5-1
j_gene: TRBJ2-5
CDR3aa: CASSLDGDRAGTQYF
CDR3nt: TGCGCCAGCAGCTTGGACGGGGACCGGGCAGGGACCCAGTACTTC

d_gene: TRBD2
abundance: -
v_gene: TRBV12-5
j_gene: TRBJ2-1
CDR3aa: CASGLVVTSGRASEQFF
CDR3nt: TGTGCTAGTGGTTTGGTTGTGACTAGCGGGAGGGCCAGTGAGCAGTTCTTC

d_gene: -
abundance: -
v_gene: TRBV28
j_gene: TRBJ2-3
CDR3aa: CASSSMDYTDTQYF
CDR3nt: TGTGCCAGCAGTTCCATGGATTACACAGATACGCAGTATTTT

d_gene: -
abundance: few
v_gene: TRBV20-1
j_gene: TRBJ2-1
CDR3aa: CSATGGHKYNEQFF
CDR3nt: TGCAGTGCTACAGGAGGCCATAAGTACAATGAGCAGTTCTTC

d_gene: TRBD1
abundance: once
v_gene: TRBV27
j_gene: TRBJ2-3
CDR3aa: CASRLWTGTGYTDTQYF
CDR3nt: TGTGCCAGCAGGTTATGGACCGGGACAGGGTACACAGATACGCAGTATTTT

d_gene: TRBD2
abundance: few
v_gene: TRBV18
j_gene: TRBJ2-1
CDR3aa: CASSPLTSGSSYNEQFF
CDR3nt: TGTGCCAGCTCACCACTGACTAGCGGGAGCTCCTACAATGAGCAGTTCTTC

d_gene: -
abundance: few
v_gene: TRBV6-4
j_gene: TRBJ2-3
CDR3aa: CASSEGADDTQYF
CDR3nt: TGTGCCAGCAGTGAGGGAGCGGATGATACGCAGTATTTT

d_gene: -
abundance: -
v_gene: TRBV2
j_gene: TRBJ2-3
CDR3aa: CASSVNAVAGTGDTQYF
CDR3nt: TGTGCCAGCAGTGTGAACGCCGTGGCAGGGACGGGAGATACGCAGTATTTT

d_gene: -
abundance: -
v_gene: TRBV2
j_gene: TRBJ1-2
CDR3aa: CASRKGGATAGGYTF
CDR3nt: TGTGCCAGCAGGAAGGGGGGGGCGACCGCTGGAGGCTACACCTTC

d_gene: -
abundance: -
v_gene: TRBV28
j_gene: TRBJ1-6
CDR3aa: CASSTREDNSPLHF
CDR3nt: TGTGCCAGCAGTACCAGGGAGGATAATTCACCCCTCCACTTT

d_gene: -
abundance: few
v_gene: TRBV5-1
j_gene: TRBJ2-7
CDR3aa: CASSVQDGTYEQYF
CDR3nt: TGCGCCAGCAGCGTACAGGATGGAACCTACGAGCAGTACTTC

d_gene: -
abundance: -
v_gene: TRBV20-1
j_gene: TRBJ1-1
CDR3aa: CSAARNVFNEAFF
CDR3nt: TGCAGTGCGGCACGTAACGTGTTTAATGAAGCTTTCTTT

d_gene: TRBD1
abundance: -
v_gene: TRBV6-1
j_gene: TRBJ1-1
CDR3aa: CASRGTGGRGTEAFF
CDR3nt: TGTGCCAGCAGGGGGACAGGGGGCCGAGGAACTGAAGCTTTCTTT

d_gene: -
abundance: few
v_gene: TRBV6-6
j_gene: TRBJ2-4
CDR3aa: CASSYPGGNEWEQYF
CDR3nt: TGTGCCAGCAGTTACCCGGGTGGAAACGAGTGGGAGCAGTACTTC

d_gene: TRBD2
abundance: -
v_gene: TRBV7-2
j_gene: TRBJ2-1
CDR3aa: CASSQGLVQFF
CDR3nt: TGTGCCAGCAGCCAGGGACTAGTCCAGTTCTTC

d_gene: -
abundance: -
v_gene: TRBV20-1
j_gene: TRBJ2-7
CDR3aa: CSAPFPPTYEQYF
CDR3nt: TGCAGTGCCCCCTTCCCGCCAACCTACGAGCAGTACTTC

d_gene: -
abundance: few
v_gene: TRBV10-3
j_gene: TRBJ2-5
CDR3aa: CAIKGDQETQYF
CDR3nt: TGTGCCATCAAGGGGGATCAAGAGACCCAGTACTTC

d_gene: -
abundance: -
v_gene: TRBV7-6
j_gene: TRBJ2-7
CDR3aa: CASSPGGGGNYEQYF
CDR3nt: TGTGCCAGCAGCCCAGGAGGGGGGGGCAACTACGAGCAGTACTTC

d_gene: -
abundance: few
v_gene: TRBV29-1
j_gene: TRBJ1-2
CDR3aa: CSVAAGLNYGYTF
CDR3nt: TGCAGCGTTGCGGCCGGCCTCAACTATGGCTACACCTTC

d_gene: -
abundance: -
v_gene: TRBV7-6
j_gene: TRBJ2-1
CDR3aa: CASSLETTFVEQFF
CDR3nt: TGTGCCAGCAGCTTAGAGACTACTTTTGTTGAGCAGTTTTTC

d_gene: TRBD1
abundance: -
v_gene: TRBV18
j_gene: TRBJ1-5
CDR3aa: CASSRGQGGQPQHF
CDR3nt: TGTGCCAGCTCACGTGGACAGGGTGGTCAGCCCCAGCATTTT

d_gene: -
abundance: few
v_gene: TRBV2
j_gene: TRBJ2-3
CDR3aa: CASSEAPGLLGTDTQYF
CDR3nt: TGTGCCAGCAGTGAAGCACCGGGACTGTTAGGCACAGATACGCAGTATTTT

d_gene: -
abundance: -
v_gene: TRBV6-5
j_gene: TRBJ1-1
CDR3aa: CASRPTLEAPATEAFF
CDR3nt: TGTGCCAGCAGGCCTACCCTCGAGGCGCCGGCCACTGAAGCTTTCTTT

d_gene: -
abundance: few
v_gene: TRBV7-8
j_gene: TRBJ2-7
CDR3aa: CASSSSGEDYEQYF
CDR3nt: TGTGCCAGCAGCTCCTCGGGGGAAGACTACGAGCAGTACTTC